The 23 T cell receptor beta chains given below trace back to one sample, sequenced in a study of blood T cell repertoires in COVID-19 (dated by TCRdb to 2018 to 2020). Libraries were built with the immunoSEQ multiplex PCR assay. This immuneACCESS table, as held by TCRdb, lists in-frame sequences with V and J called but not all clones. Of the missing ones, under half trace to an unresolved V gene in checked studies; the others have no known cause. The sample table contains tens of thousands of clones; only one count was recorded for about 86% of them. The ten largest make up 7.5% to 9.5% of the sample. The specimen sequenced was peripheral blood. The receptor source for this set is a woman aged 70-85 years with acute or convalescent COVID-19.

CDR3 DNA sequence: TGTGCCAGCAGTTTAGATCCCCGCGGCGGCAGGGTAGTAGGGGAGACCCAGTACTTC. Its translation is CASSLDPRGGRVVGETQYF. The V gene is TRBV28, the J gene TRBJ2-5, with D perhaps matching TRBD1 (5 bases). In germline, CDR1 is MDHEN, CDR2 SYDVKM. The V end lost 2 bases, the J end lost 5 bases, and 27 bases lay between the germline ends. The length of the CDR3 is 19 residues.

The rearrangement uses TRBV2 and TRBJ1-5; a weak D match, TRBD1 (6 bases). The CDR3 extends over 14 amino acids. The V gene's germline CDR1 is SNHLY and CDR2 FYNNEI. The V gene lost 2 bases and the J gene lost 2 bases, with 7 bases spanning the gap. CDR3 nucleotides: TGTGCCAGCAGTGAAAGACAGGGCAATCAGCCCCAGCATTTT. It encodes CASSERQGNQPQHF.

The chain uses TRBV3-1 (or the pseudogene TRBV3-2) and TRBJ2-4; TRBD1 matches at 9 bases. Germline V CDR1 and CDR2: LGHDT, YNNKEL (reference sequence). The CDR3 length is 19 residues. Losses at the gene ends were 0 bases for V and 0 bases for J; bases not matched to a gene: 9. The CDR3 sequence: CASSQEGGQGKLAKNIQYF. CDR3 nucleotide sequence: TGTGCCAGCAGCCAAGAAGGCGGACAGGGGAAACTAGCCAAAAACATTCAGTACTTC.

V gene TRBV14 combines with J gene TRBJ1-1; no reliable D call. The CDR3 runs 13 residues. V was pared by 1 base and J by 4 bases, with 7 bases between. CDR1 is SGHDN and CDR2 is FVKESK in the germline V gene. The CDR3 loop is CASSQVSGTEAFF. CDR3 bases: TGTGCCAGCAGCCAAGTGTCGGGCACTGAAGCTTTCTTT.

In its sample, this clone was seen once. The chain uses TRBV19 and TRBJ1-5; 12 bases match TRBD1. The CDR3 is 16 residues long. Germline loops: CDR1 LNHDA, CDR2 SQIVND (reference sequence). J gave up 2 bases and V 10 bases, and 9 bases lay outside the gene matches. CDR3 coding DNA: TGTGCCACTTGGGACAGGGGGCATGAAGGCAATCAGCCCCAGCATTTT. It is translated as CATWDRGHEGNQPQHF.

The rearrangement links TRBV15 to TRBJ1-1; D gene unclear. CDR1 is LNHNV, CDR2 YYDKDF, per germline (reference sequence). Trimming took off 0 bases at V and 1 base at J, with 24 bases between the two ends. CDR3 length: 20 residues. The CDR3 reads CATSRDNRRTAWPKNTEAFF. In nucleotides, the CDR3 is TGTGCCACCAGCAGAGATAATCGCAGGACTGCTTGGCCAAAGAACACTGAAGCTTTCTTT.

This rearrangement joins TRBV24-1 to TRBJ2-5, with 11 bases fitting TRBD2. V shed 1 base and J 4 bases; nucleotides not matched to a gene: 4. This CDR3 spans 16 amino acids. Looked up from germline, CDR1 is KGHDR and CDR2 is SFDVKD. DNA of the CDR3: TGTGCCACCAGTGATTTAGTAGCGGGGGGGCGAGAGACCCAGTACTTC. Translation gives CATSDLVAGGRETQYF.

CDR3 nucleotides: TGTGCCAGCAGCCCCACTTTAGGCCCGGGGGAGCCCCAGCATTTT. This encodes CASSPTLGPGEPQHF. This sequence joins TRBV4-2 and TRBJ1-5; tentative D call: TRBD1 (5 bases). Trimming left V 4 bases short and J 8 bases short, with 18 bases between. The V gene's germline CDR1 is LGHNA and CDR2 YNFKEQ. CDR3 size: 15 residues.

The chain recombines TRBV7-2 with TRBJ1-2; D not certain. The V gene's germline CDR1 is SGHTA and CDR2 FQGNSA. The CDR3 is 13 residues long. The V end lost 3 bases, the J end lost 2 bases, and 7 bases lay between the germline ends. The CDR3 loop reads CASSLNSNYGYTF. The CDR3 nucleotides are TGTGCCAGCAGCTTGAACAGCAACTATGGCTACACCTTC.

The chain recombines TRBV5-4 with TRBJ2-6; 7 nucleotides agree with TRBD1. The length of the CDR3 is 18 residues. CDR1 is SGHNT and CDR2 is YYREEE in the germline V gene (reference sequence). Trimming removed 4 bases from V and 0 bases from J; junction bases left unmatched: 10. CDR3 bases: TGTGCCAGCAGCGCATTACAGGGGACCGTCTCTGGGGCCAACGTCCTGACTTTC. This encodes CASSALQGTVSGANVLTF.

This clone was seen only a few times. The chain employs TRBV19 and TRBJ2-3; D gene ambiguous. Trimming cost V 3 bases and J 2 bases, with 6 bases left between them. The CDR3 is made up of 13 amino acids. Germline CDR1 reads LNHDA; CDR2 reads SQIVND (reference sequence). Written as DNA, the CDR3 is TGTGCCAGTAGTATGCTGGCCACAGATACGCAGTATTTT. Its protein is CASSMLATDTQYF.

The chain employs TRBV5-4 and TRBJ1-5; D is unresolved. Germline V CDR1 and CDR2: SGHNT, YYREEE (reference sequence). The CDR3 totals 15 residues. Trimming cost V 4 bases and J 3 bases, with 14 bases left between them. CDR3 sequence (DNA): TGTGCCAGCAGCGTTCAAGGCAGGAACAATCAGCCCCAGCATTTT. Its protein product is CASSVQGRNNQPQHF.

The chain couples TRBV4-2 to TRBJ2-4; tentative D call: TRBD1 (6 bases). V was clipped by 4 bases and J by 6 bases, with 10 bases between them. In germline, CDR1 is LGHNA, CDR2 YNFKEQ. This CDR3 is built from 13 residues. CDR3 residues: CASSPQGSNIQYF. The CDR3 nucleotides read TGTGCCAGCAGCCCCCAGGGGTCAAACATTCAGTACTTC.

This chain uses TRBV7-6 with TRBJ2-7; 7 bases align to TRBD2. The CDR3 is 17 amino acids. Germline CDR1 is SGHVS and CDR2 is FNYEAQ. The ends lost 5 bases at V and 2 bases at J; junction bases unmatched: 15. CDR3 sequence reads: CASSPSRGGSHTYEQYF. The CDR3 DNA sequence: TGTGCCAGCAGCCCTTCCCGGGGCGGGAGCCATACCTACGAGCAGTACTTC.

V is TRBV7-8 and J is TRBJ2-7, with a possible D match to TRBD1 (6 bases). This CDR3 is 14 amino acids long. V gave up 5 bases and J gave up 0 bases, with 11 bases separating them. CDR1 and CDR2 from the germline V gene are SGHVS and FQNEAQ. CDR3 sequence reads: CASSGRDISYEQYF. The DNA of the CDR3 is TGTGCCAGCAGCGGACGGGACATCTCCTACGAGCAGTACTTC.

This rearrangement joins TRBV18 to TRBJ1-2; the D gene is possibly TRBD1 (6 bases). Germline CDR1 is KGHSH and CDR2 is LQKENI. This CDR3 has 16 amino acids. The V and J ends lost 3 bases and 0 bases respectively, with 14 bases between them. This CDR3 is CASSPPGQTTNYGYTF. The CDR3 DNA reads TGTGCCAGCTCACCTCCCGGACAGACTACTAACTATGGCTACACCTTC.

The V gene is TRBV28, the J gene TRBJ1-6; TRBD1 is a possible D gene (6 bases). V was shortened by 1 base and J by 7 bases, with 20 bases between the two germline ends. CDR1 is MDHEN and CDR2 is SYDVKM in the germline V gene. CDR3 length: 18 amino acids. The CDR3 coding sequence is TGTGCCAGCAGTTTATTCTTTCGGACAGAGACACTGAATTCACCCCTCCACTTT. Translating it yields CASSLFFRTETLNSPLHF.

This clone has a handful of counts. The chain employs TRBV7-8 and TRBJ1-3, with 8 bases aligning to TRBD1. CDR1 is SGHVS, CDR2 FQNEAQ, per germline. This CDR3 has 14 amino acids. After removal of 6 bases from V and 6 bases from J, the junction contained 7 bases not matched to a gene. The CDR3: CASRGDRGANTIYF. The DNA for the CDR3 is TGTGCCAGCAGAGGAGACAGGGGAGCAAACACCATATATTTT.

The V call is TRBV15, the J call TRBJ1-2; 8 positions agree with TRBD1. V shed 5 bases, J shed 5 bases, and the junction held 4 bases outside the gene matches. This CDR3 contains 13 residues. Germline loops: CDR1 LNHNV, CDR2 YYDKDF (reference sequence). Here the CDR3 DNA reads TGTGCCACCAGCCAACAGGGGGATTATGGCTACACCTTC. This translates into CATSQQGDYGYTF.

J is TRBJ1-4 and V is TRBV6-6; possibly TRBD1 for D (5 bases). Looked up from germline, CDR1 is MNHNY and CDR2 is SVGAGI (reference sequence). Trimming removed 6 bases at V and 3 bases at J, with 11 bases between. This CDR3 spans 14 amino acids. The CDR3 DNA follows: TGTGCCAGCAGCCTGGGGGGGTCTAATGAAAAACTGTTTTTT. This translates into CASSLGGSNEKLFF.

The chain couples TRBV7-9 to TRBJ2-1; 14 bases are shared with TRBD2. CDR1 and CDR2 (germline): SEHNR, FQNEAQ (reference sequence). The junction had 8 bases not matched to a gene; V was cut back by 4 bases and J by 6 bases. The CDR3 contains 17 residues. CDR3 nucleotide sequence: TGTGCCAGCAGCTCCGGACTAGCGGGAGGTTACTTCAATGAGCAGTTCTTC. Amino acid sequence: CASSSGLAGGYFNEQFF.

The V gene is TRBV7-6, the J gene TRBJ1-2, with D possibly TRBD1 on 6 matching bases. The germline V gene has CDR1 SGHVS and CDR2 FNYEAQ. V was clipped by 1 base and J by 6 bases, with 12 bases between them. This CDR3 contains 14 residues. The CDR3 protein is CASSLELTGDGYTF. CDR3 in DNA: TGTGCCAGCAGCTTAGAACTGACAGGAGATGGCTACACCTTC.

The rearrangement joins TRBV20-1 to TRBJ2-1; possibly TRBD1 for D (6 bases). V was pared by 3 bases and J by 4 bases, with 13 bases between. The CDR3 length is 14 residues. Germline-derived CDR1 and CDR2 are DFQATT and SNEGSKA (reference sequence). CDR3 in amino acids: CSASQGIGYNEQFF. The CDR3 region has the DNA TGCAGTGCTAGTCAGGGGATAGGGTACAATGAGCAGTTCTTC.